These 24 T cell receptor beta chains were sequenced from one sample in a study of T-cell memory formation after mild COVID-19. MiXCR was run by TCRdb on the 5' RACE reads, yielding one entry per CDR3 protein. The profile shows 200,000 or so distinct CDR3 sequences, 9.5% of them singletons. Sequenced sample: PBMCs or a T cell subset sorted from them (not recorded which). These receptors originate from a man younger than 35 who had mild COVID-19 (a few samples of this study predate the infection). Cell type and time point are not known.

This clonotype was seen a handful of times. The chain uses TRBV4-1 and TRBJ2-1; 8 bases align to TRBD1. The CDR3 covers 13 residues. The germline V gene has CDR1 MGHRA and CDR2 YSYEKL. With 0 bases clipped from V and 12 bases from J, the junction kept 4 bases outside the gene matches. In DNA, the CDR3 is TGCGCCAGCAGCCAAGATCCCGGACAGGGGCAGTTCTTC. Translated: CASSQDPGQGQFF.

This clonotype was counted many times. The gene calls are TRBV24-1 and TRBJ2-5; 7 positions agree with TRBD1. The CDR3 totals 15 residues. CDR1 and CDR2 (germline): KGHDR, SFDVKD. V shed 3 bases and J 4 bases; nucleotides not matched to a gene: 7. CDR3 region: CATSDPTGSGETQYF. The CDR3 DNA reads as TGTGCCACCAGTGATCCGACAGGGTCAGGAGAGACCCAGTACTTC.

The chain links TRBV6-6 to TRBJ2-2; TRBD2 is a possible D gene (6 bases). V shed 5 bases and J shed 4 bases, with 11 bases lying between them. Germline CDR1 is MNHNY and CDR2 is SVGAGI (reference sequence). CDR3 size: 14 residues. Written as DNA, the CDR3 is TGTGCCAGCAGTCGGGACTTCATCACCGGGGAGCTGTTTTTT. Translating it yields CASSRDFITGELFF.

CDR3 sequence reads: CASSLKDGQETQYF. CDR3 nucleotides: TGTGCCAGCAGCTTAAAGGACGGACAAGAGACCCAGTACTTC. This sequence joins TRBV5-4 and TRBJ2-5; D gene unclear. Germline loops: CDR1 SGHNT, CDR2 YYREEE (reference sequence). V was trimmed by 2 bases and J by 2 bases, leaving 10 bases between them. The length of the CDR3 is 14 residues.

This clonotype has more than one count but fewer than ten. The genes are TRBV20-1 and TRBJ1-2; D is unresolved. Trimming left V 3 bases short and J 1 base short, with 9 bases between. The CDR3 totals 13 residues. Germline V gene data show CDR1 as DFQATT and CDR2 as SNEGSKA (reference sequence). CDR3 DNA: TGCAGTGCTAGGGACGGACTTAACTATGGCTACACCTTC. Encoded protein: CSARDGLNYGYTF.

The chain carries TRBV7-9 and TRBJ1-2, with D possibly matching TRBD1 (5 bases). The CDR3 runs to 17 residues. Germline loops: CDR1 SEHNR, CDR2 FQNEAQ (reference sequence). The V end lost 7 bases, the J end lost 0 bases, and 21 bases lay between the germline ends. CDR3 sequence: CASNSGVAGTSNYGYTF. The CDR3 nucleotides read TGTGCCAGCAACTCGGGGGTGGCAGGAACTTCTAACTATGGCTACACCTTC.

The CDR3 DNA sequence: TGTGCTAGTGGTTTGGCAGAGCATCTACTAGCCAAAAACATTCAGTACTTC. This encodes CASGLAEHLLAKNIQYF. V is TRBV12-5 and J is TRBJ2-4, with unresolved D. V was shortened by 1 base and J by 0 bases, with 13 bases between the two germline ends. Germline assignment: CDR1 LGHNT and CDR2 FRNRAP. The CDR3 is 17 amino acids.

This clonotype was recorded at least ten times. This sequence joins TRBV12-3 or TRBV12-4 and TRBJ2-2, with no clear D. This CDR3 region has 15 residues. V was clipped by 5 bases and J by 3 bases, with 13 bases between them. The CDR3 protein is CASSRRALDTGELFF. Written as DNA, the CDR3 is TGTGCCAGCAGTCGCCGGGCCCTGGACACCGGGGAGCTGTTTTTT.

A few counts support this clonotype. The rearrangement uses TRBV2 and TRBJ2-7; 9 bases fit TRBD1. CDR1 is SNHLY and CDR2 is FYNNEI in the germline V gene. V gave up 8 bases and J gave up 3 bases; unmatched junction bases: 11. This CDR3 is built from 15 residues. CDR3 in DNA: TGTGCCAGCCAAAAAGGACAGGGGCTTAACTACGAGCAGTACGTC. Its protein is CASQKGQGLNYEQYV.

The sample holds a few counts of this clonotype. The V call is TRBV7-8, the J call TRBJ1-2, with a tentative D call TRBD1 (5 bases). V shed 5 bases and J shed 12 bases, with 16 bases lying between them. The CDR3 consists of 12 residues. Germline V gene sequence: CDR1 SGHVS, CDR2 FQNEAQ. The CDR3 spells CASSSGGRLHTF. Written as DNA, the CDR3 is TGTGCCAGCAGCAGTGGGGGGAGGTTGCACACCTTC.

This clonotype has only a few counts. The chain has TRBV10-2 and TRBJ1-2, with D perhaps TRBD1 (5 bases). The CDR3 length is 13 residues. Trimming shortened V by 10 bases and J by 2 bases, and 14 bases separated the two germline ends. Germline values: CDR1 WSHSY, CDR2 SAAADI. CDR3 bases: TGCGCCACAGGCAGCGGGGCCAACTATGGCTACACCTTC. It codes for CATGSGANYGYTF.

This clonotype was observed a few times. V usage is TRBV5-4 and J usage is TRBJ2-7, with TRBD1 identical over 9 bases. The junction had 8 bases not matched to a gene; V was cut back by 4 bases and J by 0 bases. The CDR3 has 16 amino acids. Germline lookup yields CDR1 SGHNT and CDR2 YYREEE (reference sequence). CDR3: CASSQTGTGTSYEQYV. The DNA for the CDR3 is TGTGCCAGCAGCCAGACCGGGACAGGGACCTCCTACGAGCAGTACGTC.

Of note for this clonotype: Just one base apart from a much larger clone, this may be a read error. The chain recombines TRBV3-1 with TRBJ2-7; 10 positions match TRBD1. The CDR3 is made up of 14 amino acids. The junction had 2 bases not matched to a gene; V was cut back by 4 bases and J by 2 bases. Germline V CDR1 and CDR2: LGHDT, YNNKEL (reference sequence). The CDR3 sequence is CASSRGTGAYEQYF. The CDR3 DNA sequence: TGTGCCAGCAGCCGCGGGACAGGGGCCTACGAGCAGTACTTC.

The V gene is TRBV4-1, the J gene TRBJ1-2; no clear D. Per germline, CDR1 MGHRA and CDR2 YSYEKL. The CDR3 is 15 residues long. Trimming shortened V by 0 bases and J by 1 base, and 9 bases separated the two germline ends. The CDR3 DNA reads as TGCGCCAGCAGCCAAGATCCGCAAGTTAACTATGGCTACACCTTC. This gives the protein CASSQDPQVNYGYTF.

The chain carries TRBV6-1 and TRBJ2-7, with D possibly being TRBD1 or TRBD2 (6 bases each). V gave up 5 bases and J gave up 1 base, with 18 bases separating them. The length of the CDR3 is 16 residues. Germline V gives CDR1 MNHNS, CDR2 SASEGT. The CDR3 spells CASSKQGVGRSYEQYV. The CDR3, as DNA: TGTGCCAGCAGTAAACAGGGTGTAGGGAGGTCCTACGAGCAGTACGTC.

This clonotype was picked up many times. The chain carries TRBV20-1 and TRBJ2-5; D not resolved. This CDR3 comprises 11 residues. CDR1 and CDR2 (germline): DFQATT, SNEGSKA (reference sequence). The V gene lost 2 bases and the J gene lost 7 bases, with 8 bases spanning the gap. This CDR3 reads CSARPWGTQYF. The CDR3 DNA is TGCAGTGCTAGACCTTGGGGGACCCAGTACTTC.

This clonotype was seen more than once but under ten times. The chain links TRBV7-2 to TRBJ2-3; D gene ambiguous. In germline, CDR1 is SGHTA, CDR2 FQGNSA. The V end was cut by 3 bases, the J end by 4 bases, with 8 bases between. The CDR3 has 13 amino acids. The CDR3 reads CASSFRPSDTQYF. The CDR3, as DNA: TGTGCCAGCAGCTTTAGACCCTCAGATACGCAGTATTTT.

The CDR3 is CASSPRAQGAYNEQFF. CDR3 coding DNA: TGCGCCAGCAGCCCAAGAGCGCAGGGGGCATACAATGAGCAGTTCTTC. This chain joins TRBV4-3 and TRBJ2-1, with TRBD1 matching 8 bases. After removal of 4 bases from V and 4 bases from J, the junction contained 9 bases not matched to a gene. Per the germline V gene, CDR1 is LGHNA and CDR2 is YSLEER. The CDR3 sequence is 16 residues long.

A few counts support this clonotype. The V gene is TRBV10-3, the J gene TRBJ2-3; D gene unclear. The V gene's germline CDR1 is ENHRY and CDR2 SYGVKD. The CDR3 has 12 amino acids. The V and J ends lost 6 bases and 0 bases respectively, with 4 bases between them. The CDR3 loop reads CAIRTSTDTQYF. In nucleotides, the CDR3 is TGTGCCATCAGGACTAGCACAGATACGCAGTATTTT.

This clonotype was seen repeatedly, ten times or more. The rearrangement links TRBV20-1 to TRBJ2-3; D perhaps matches TRBD2 (7 bases). Germline assignment: CDR1 DFQATT and CDR2 SNEGSKA (reference sequence). V shed 3 bases and J shed 0 bases, with 10 bases lying between them. The length of the CDR3 is 14 residues. In nucleotides, the CDR3 is TGCAGTGCTAGCGGGGGGCCTAGCACAGATACGCAGTATTTT. As protein: CSASGGPSTDTQYF.

Here the CDR3 DNA reads TGCGCCAGCAGCCAACCGGACAAAGGAGTGGAGTTCTTC. Protein: CASSQPDKGVEFF. The chain carries TRBV5-1 and TRBJ2-1, with D possibly matching TRBD1 (5 bases). The CDR3 covers 13 residues. Deletions cut 4 bases from V and 14 bases from J, with 19 bases between. Per the germline V gene, CDR1 is SGHRS and CDR2 is YFSETQ. Drawing the rest from reference TRBV5-1 and TRBJ2-1, the complete variable domain is KAGVTQTPRYLIKTRGQQVTLSCSPISGHRSVSWYQQTPGQGLQFLFEYFSETQRNKGNFPGRFSGRQFSNSRSEMNVSTLELGDSALYLCASSQPDKGVEFFGPGTRLTVL.

The sample holds a few counts of this clonotype. The chain has TRBV6-5 and TRBJ1-1; TRBD1 matches at 7 bases. Trimming at V came to 5 bases and at J to 1 base, leaving 4 bases not matched to a gene. Germline CDR1 MNHEY, CDR2 SVGAGI. This CDR3 has 14 amino acids. In DNA, the CDR3 is TGTGCCAGCAGTCCGGACAGGCGGAACACTGAAGCTTTCTTT. It specifies CASSPDRRNTEAFF.

The rearrangement links TRBV20-1 to TRBJ1-4; 8 bases fit TRBD1. Unmatched junction bases numbered 7, after V lost 5 bases and J lost 8 bases. There are 13 residues in the CDR3. Germline V gene sequence: CDR1 DFQATT, CDR2 SNEGSKA (reference sequence). CDR3 protein: CSAEDRAGEKLFF. The CDR3 DNA reads as TGCAGTGCTGAGGACAGGGCGGGCGAAAAACTGTTTTTT.

This clonotype was seen a handful of times. The chain joins TRBV19 to TRBJ1-2; D not certain. The CDR3 runs 14 residues. V lost 3 bases to trimming and J lost 4 bases, with 12 bases between them. CDR1 and CDR2 from the germline V gene are LNHDA and SQIVND (reference sequence). The CDR3 bases are TGTGCCAGTAGTATTCGGGTCAGTACCTATGGCTACACCTTC. Amino acid sequence: CASSIRVSTYGYTF.